This T cell receptor beta chain was documented in a study of spatial heterogeneity in lung cancer. At the level of the study: Detected sequences consistently included more beta-chain ones than alpha-chain ones.

In TCRdb, the 5' RACE reads were re-called with MiXCR into one record per CDR3 protein. The data show about 23,000 distinct CDR3 sequences, with 2.5% to 4% seen just once and more than 25% held by the top ten. The V gene's germline CDR1 is MDHEN and CDR2 SYDVKM. The V end lost 4 bases, the J end lost 6 bases, and 8 bases lay between the germline ends. This CDR3 is built from 12 residues. This clonotype was seen ten or more times. The sample's time point: sample taken at primary tumor resection. Unsorted samples of tumor, nontumor lung or frozen PBMC had their whole RNA sequenced. Donation came from 70 or so patients with untreated early-stage non-small cell lung cancer.

This TCR came from a female donor with early-stage non-small cell lung cancer. Sequenced material: PBMCs, taken at surgery. The V call is TRBV28, the J call TRBJ2-3; unclear D gene. CDR3: CASSSPWDTQYF. CDR3 DNA: TGTGCCAGCAGTTCGCCGTGGGATACGCAGTATTTT.